A selection of T cell receptor beta chains follows, all from one sample in a study of CD4 T cells in relation to SARS-CoV-2 and coronaviruses. Only in-frame clones appear in the TCRdb table, and some are missing; sequencing was by immunoSEQ multiplex PCR. The data show about 68,000 clones, 90% to 95% seen once. The sequenced sample was naive CD4+ T cells from PBMCs. The receptors were gathered from a human donor in good health. Both conserved end residues are part of each CDR3. D genes are given only for firm matches. Some rows have no size entry. The others give once, few or many, or a class for an expanded clone.

abundance,v_gene,d_gene,j_gene,len,CDR3nt,CDR3aa
.,TRBV18,.,TRBJ1-2,14,TGTGCCAGCTCACCACAGGACAGTGCCTATGGCTACACCTTC,CASSPQDSAYGYTF
.,TRBV19,TRBD1,TRBJ2-3,14,TGTGCCAGTAGTATAAGGACAGGAACAGATACGCAGTATTTT,CASSIRTGTDTQYF
once,TRBV28,.,TRBJ2-2,16,TGTGCCAGCAGAGGAACCGGGAAAACAGGAAACGGGGAGCTGTTTTTT,CASRGTGKTGNGELFF
.,TRBV6-5,TRBD1,TRBJ1-5,15,TGTGCCAGCAGTTACAGGGGGCAAAGCAATCAGCCCCAGCATTTT,CASSYRGQSNQPQHF
once,TRBV4-1,.,TRBJ2-5,13,TGCGCCAGCAGCCAACAGGGGAGGGAGACCCAGTACTTC,CASSQQGRETQYF
.,TRBV3-1/TRBV3-2,.,TRBJ2-2,14,TGTGCCAGCAGCCAACCGGGGGTAGGCGGGGAGCTGTTTTTT,CASSQPGVGGELFF
once,TRBV9,.,TRBJ2-7,15,TGTGCCAGCAGCGTAGGGTCGGACCACTCCTACGAGCAGTACTTC,CASSVGSDHSYEQYF
.,TRBV10-3,.,TRBJ2-1,13,TGTGCCACCGGGGTCCGCTCCTACAATGAGCAGTTCTTC,CATGVRSYNEQFF
.,TRBV6-1,.,TRBJ2-5,17,TGTGCCAGCAGTGAAGCACGTAGGGGAGAGACGACAGGGACCCAGTACTTC,CASSEARRGETTGTQYF
.,TRBV20-1,.,TRBJ1-2,10,TGCAGTGCGCCTGGCTATGGCTACACCTTC,CSAPGYGYTF
.,TRBV6-6,TRBD1,TRBJ1-2,14,TGTGCCAGCAGTTACTTAGGACAGGGGGATGGCTACACCTTC,CASSYLGQGDGYTF
.,TRBV7-3,TRBD2,TRBJ2-3,16,TGTGCCAGCAGCTTGAGAGCGGGAGGGGTTCAAGATACGCAGTATTTT,CASSLRAGGVQDTQYF
.,TRBV10-2,TRBD1,TRBJ2-7,14,TGCGCCAGCGTACAGGACAGGGGAAAGTACGAGCAGTACTTC,CASVQDRGKYEQYF
.,TRBV24-1,.,TRBJ2-2,17,TGTGCCACCAGTGATCCCCAGGGCCTCGCGAACACCGGGGAGCTGTTTTTT,CATSDPQGLANTGELFF
.,TRBV6-4,TRBD2,TRBJ2-3,16,TGTGCCAGCAGTGAACTAGCGGGAGGAGTAGGAGATACGCAGTATTTT,CASSELAGGVGDTQYF
.,TRBV5-4,.,TRBJ2-2,16,TGTGCCAGCAGCTTGAAGGGGGGGGTTAACACCGGGGAGCTGTTTTTT,CASSLKGGVNTGELFF
.,TRBV5-1,TRBD2,TRBJ2-5,16,TGCGCCAGCAGGCCCGGGGCTAGCGGGGGGCAAGAGACCCAGTACTTC,CASRPGASGGQETQYF
.,TRBV7-2,.,TRBJ2-2,17,TGTGCCAGCAGGTATTCCTTGTGGCAGGGGGGCCTCGGGGAGCTGTTTTTT,CASRYSLWQGGLGELFF
.,TRBV7-9,.,TRBJ1-1,12,TGTGCCAGCACCTCTCGCCGTGCTGAAGCTTTCTTT,CASTSRRAEAFF
.,TRBV9,.,TRBJ2-2,14,TGTGCCAGCAGCGTAAGGGGGAACACCGGGGAGCTGTTTTTT,CASSVRGNTGELFF
.,TRBV9,.,TRBJ1-4,17,TGTGCCAGCAGCGTTGGTCAGGGGAGGCTGGCTAATGAAAAACTGTTTTTT,CASSVGQGRLANEKLFF
.,TRBV5-6,.,TRBJ1-1,14,TGTGCCAGCAGCTTGTTGGCGGGGAGGACTGAAGCTTTCTTT,CASSLLAGRTEAFF
.,TRBV30,.,TRBJ1-2,17,TGTGCCTGGAGTCTGGGGGACCCCCCCAGACTCAACTATGGCTACACCTTC,CAWSLGDPPRLNYGYTF